The 19 T cell receptor beta chains given below trace back to one sample, sequenced in a study of T-cell reconstitution after alpha-beta-depleted transplantation in children. Preparation of the TCRbeta library was carried out with unique molecular identifiers. One entry per CDR3 protein, called by TCRdb with MiXCR from the PCR reads. Among around 380,000 distinct CDR3 sequences listed, roughly a tenth were seen once. Sequencing was performed on PBMCs from the stem cell graft donor, taken from the stem cell graft. These receptors originate from a human donor who donated a stem cell graft to a child with acute myeloid leukemia.

This clonotype was observed a handful of times. V usage is TRBV7-2 and J usage is TRBJ2-7, with D possibly being TRBD1 (6 bases). The V and J ends lost 5 bases and 5 bases respectively, with 16 bases between them. This CDR3 contains 14 residues. The germline V gene encodes CDR1 SGHTA and CDR2 FQGNSA. The CDR3 bases are TGTGCCAGCAGCCTACAGGGAGTACTCGACGAGCAGTACTTC. It translates to CASSLQGVLDEQYF.

This clonotype was detected a few times. The chain links TRBV29-1 to TRBJ2-5, with D unresolved. From germline, CDR1 is SQVTM and CDR2 ANQGSEA. CDR3 length: 15 residues. Trimming removed 0 bases at V and 0 bases at J, with 11 bases between. In DNA, the CDR3 is TGCAGCGTTGAAGATGCATACGGGTACCAAGAGACCCAGTACTTC. Encoded protein: CSVEDAYGYQETQYF.

The rearrangement joins TRBV3-1 to TRBJ2-1; D might be TRBD1 (5 bases). CDR1 is LGHDT, CDR2 YNNKEL, per germline (reference sequence). The germline V and J ends were trimmed by 6 bases and 10 bases, with 10 bases remaining between them. The CDR3 runs to 11 residues. The CDR3 loop reads CASSLHREQFF. For the CDR3, the DNA is TGTGCCAGCAGTCTTCACAGGGAGCAGTTCTTC.

This clonotype has a handful of counts. The chain joins TRBV5-1 to TRBJ1-4, with no clear D. The V end was cut by 3 bases, the J end by 0 bases, with 9 bases between. The CDR3 is made up of 15 amino acids. The germline CDR1 and CDR2 sequences are SGHRS and YFSETQ. CDR3 in DNA: TGCGCCAGCAGCTCCGCTGCCTCAACTAATGAAAAACTGTTTTTT. As protein: CASSSAASTNEKLFF.

The chain joins TRBV7-2 to TRBJ2-1; the match to TRBD1 covers 7 bases. V gave up 1 base and J gave up 12 bases; unmatched junction bases: 3. CDR1 and CDR2 from the germline V gene are SGHTA and FQGNSA. The length of the CDR3 is 12 residues. The CDR3 reads CASSLEGAGQFF. The DNA of the CDR3 is TGTGCCAGCAGCTTAGAGGGGGCCGGGCAGTTCTTC.

The sample holds a few counts of this clonotype. The chain carries TRBV5-1 and TRBJ1-1; a possible D gene is TRBD1 (5 bases). The CDR3 contains 15 residues. Trimming took 1 base from V and 6 from J, leaving 16 bases between them. The germline V gene encodes CDR1 SGHRS and CDR2 YFSETQ. CDR3 sequence reads: CASSLKRLGEAEAFF. The CDR3 DNA sequence: TGCGCCAGCAGCTTGAAAAGGCTAGGGGAGGCTGAAGCTTTCTTT.

This clonotype appeared many times. The V call is TRBV7-9, the J call TRBJ2-5; tentative D call: TRBD2 (6 bases). V gave up 5 bases and J gave up 5 bases, with 9 bases separating them. The CDR3 length is 12 residues. In germline, CDR1 is SEHNR, CDR2 FQNEAQ (reference sequence). CDR3 coding DNA: TGTGCCAGCAGCCCGCGGGGCGAGACCCAGTACTTC. Translated, it gives CASSPRGETQYF.

The V gene is TRBV20-1, the J gene TRBJ2-3; TRBD2 agrees at 8 bases. Germline CDR1 reads DFQATT; CDR2 reads SNEGSKA (reference sequence). J was trimmed by 2 bases and V by 3 bases; bases with no gene match: 7. The CDR3 runs to 15 residues. The CDR3 DNA reads TGCAGTGCTAGTGACCGGGAGGGCGACACAGATACGCAGTATTTT. Translated, it gives CSASDREGDTDTQYF.

This clonotype was observed a handful of times. This chain joins TRBV2 and TRBJ2-1, with 7 bases identical to TRBD2. This CDR3 comprises 16 residues. With V trimmed by 1 base and J by 5 bases, 8 bases remained unmatched. Germline V gene lookup returns CDR1 SNHLY and CDR2 FYNNEI. Written as DNA, the CDR3 is TGTGCCAGCAGTGAAGTAGGGCTAGCGGCTAACAATGAGCAGTTCTTC. The encoded protein is CASSEVGLAANNEQFF. Using reference TRBV2 and TRBJ2-1 for the parts outside the CDR3, the full variable domain is EPEVTQTPSHQVTQMGQEVILRCVPISNHLYFYWYRQILGQKVEFLVSFYNNEISEKSEIFDDQFSVERPDGSNFTLKIRSTKLEDSAMYFCASSEVGLAANNEQFFGPGTRLTVL.

The table lists this clonotype with a few counts. This chain connects TRBV6-1 to TRBJ2-5; 10 positions match TRBD2. Trimming at V came to 4 bases and at J to 9 bases, leaving 5 bases not matched to a gene. Germline V gives CDR1 MNHNS, CDR2 SASEGT. This CDR3 has 13 amino acids. The CDR3 is CASSASGGSAQYF. DNA for the CDR3: TGTGCCAGCAGTGCTAGCGGGGGTTCGGCCCAGTACTTC.

This clonotype was recorded at least ten times. V and J are TRBV5-1 and TRBJ2-1, with D possibly TRBD1 on 5 matching bases. V lost 8 bases, J lost 1 base, and 16 bases lay in between. The CDR3 covers 15 residues. CDR1 and CDR2 (germline): SGHRS, YFSETQ. As DNA, the CDR3 is TGCGCCAGATCCCCAGGGATAAATTCCTACAATGAGCAGTTCTTC. This gives the protein CARSPGINSYNEQFF.

This clonotype showed up just a few times. The V gene is TRBV20-1, the J gene TRBJ2-3; TRBD2 matches at 9 bases. The germline V gene has CDR1 DFQATT and CDR2 SNEGSKA (reference sequence). V shed 3 bases and J 2 bases; nucleotides not matched to a gene: 9. This CDR3 has 16 residues. The CDR3, as DNA: TGCAGTGCTAGGACTCGACTAGCGGAGACCACAGATACGCAGTATTTT. Translated: CSARTRLAETTDTQYF.

The rearrangement joins TRBV12-3 or TRBV12-4 to TRBJ1-6, with D uncertain. Deletions cut 2 bases from V and 3 bases from J, with 5 bases between. This CDR3 region has 14 residues. For the CDR3, the DNA is TGTGCCAGCAGTTTATTAGACTATAATTCACCCCTCCACTTT. Protein sequence: CASSLLDYNSPLHF.

The rearrangement links TRBV4-3 to TRBJ1-6, with D tentatively TRBD1 (5 bases). CDR3 size: 15 residues. The germline V and J ends were trimmed by 0 bases and 12 bases, with 15 bases remaining between them. Germline CDR1 is LGHNA and CDR2 is YSLEER. The CDR3 DNA reads TGCGCCAGCAGCCAAGATAGGGCAGGGAAGTTACCCCTCCACTTT. The encoded protein is CASSQDRAGKLPLHF.

J is TRBJ1-1 and V is TRBV20-1; D might be TRBD1 (6 bases). CDR3 length equals 15 residues. V was clipped by 3 bases and J by 0 bases, with 14 bases between them. Germline V gene sequence: CDR1 DFQATT, CDR2 SNEGSKA (reference sequence). CDR3 sequence (DNA): TGCAGTGCTAGCAGGGACATCAGCATGAACACTGAAGCTTTCTTT. Residues: CSASRDISMNTEAFF.

The V gene is TRBV7-8, the J gene TRBJ2-3; D assignment may be TRBD1 or TRBD2 (6 bases each). Looked up from germline, CDR1 is SGHVS and CDR2 is FQNEAQ. V was shortened by 2 bases and J by 5 bases, with 23 bases between the two germline ends. The CDR3 covers 18 residues. As DNA, the CDR3 is TGTGCCAGCAGCTTATGGGCGCCCGGAGGGGGGCTGGGAGATACGCAGTATTTT. Translated: CASSLWAPGGGLGDTQYF.

This clonotype occurred many times. At one of its ends the junction is not consistent with the germline gene, which may arise from a read error. The rearrangement links TRBV5-1 to TRBJ2-5; maybe TRBD2 (6 bases). Germline CDR1 is SGHRS and CDR2 is YFSETQ. The CDR3 consists of 14 residues. The CDR3 region is CASSLEGYQETQYF. CDR3 coding DNA: TGTGCCAGCAGCTTGGAGGGGTACCAAGAGACCCAGTACTTC.

The chain has TRBV20-1 and TRBJ1-4; maybe TRBD1 (5 bases). The CDR3 has 12 amino acids. The V end lost 1 base, the J end lost 13 bases, and 13 bases lay between the germline ends. CDR1 and CDR2 from the germline V gene are DFQATT and SNEGSKA (reference sequence). In DNA, the CDR3 is TGCAGTGCTAGAGTCAGCGGGGGGGGACTGTTTTTT. It translates to CSARVSGGGLFF.

This sequence joins TRBV29-1 and TRBJ2-7; TRBD1 matches 8 bases. The CDR3 loop spans 14 amino acids. Germline V gene lookup returns CDR1 SQVTM and CDR2 ANQGSEA. Trimming at V came to 1 base and at J to 3 bases, leaving 5 bases not matched to a gene. The CDR3 coding sequence is TGCAGCGTTGAAGCTAGGACAGGGAGCTACGAGCAGTACTTC. Protein sequence: CSVEARTGSYEQYF.